Each of the 19 T cell receptor beta chains below was sequenced from the same sample in a study of T-cell memory formation after mild COVID-19. Each CDR3 protein gets one entry after TCRdb re-called the 5' RACE reads with MiXCR. The sample consists of about 150,000 distinct CDR3 sequences, roughly 15% of them appearing once. The sample consisted of PBMCs or a T cell subset sorted from them (not recorded which). Receptors originate from an adult woman who had mild COVID-19 (a few samples of this study predate the infection). Cell type and time point are not known.

The chain couples TRBV5-8 to TRBJ2-4; possible D gene TRBD2, 5 bases. The CDR3 loop spans 14 amino acids. Trimming removed 0 bases from V and 4 bases from J, with 8 bases in between. Germline V gives CDR1 SGHTS, CDR2 YDEGEE. The CDR3 reads CASSLGGGKNIQYF. In DNA, the CDR3 is TGTGCCAGCAGCTTGGGTGGCGGGAAAAACATTCAGTACTTC. Together with reference TRBV5-8 and TRBJ2-4, the CDR3 gives the full variable domain: EAGVTQSPTHLIKTRGQQATLRCSPISGHTSVYWYQQALGLGLQFLLWYDEGEERNRGNFPPRFSGRQFPNYSSELNVNALELEDSALYLCASSLGGGKNIQYFGAGTRLSVL.

This clonotype was counted between two and nine times. The chain uses TRBV5-1 and TRBJ2-5, with 7 nucleotides matching TRBD1. The germline V gene encodes CDR1 SGHRS and CDR2 YFSETQ. CDR3 size: 15 residues. V gave up 0 bases and J gave up 3 bases; unmatched junction bases: 5. The DNA for the CDR3 is TGCGCCAGCAGCTTGGTTGCAGGGGGAGAAGAGACCCAGTACTTC. Translating it yields CASSLVAGGEETQYF.

This clonotype has only a few counts. The V gene is TRBV18, the J gene TRBJ2-1, with 11 bases fitting TRBD2. Trimming cost V 2 bases and J 0 bases; bases outside gene matches: 12. Per the germline V gene, CDR1 is KGHSH and CDR2 is LQKENI. The CDR3 loop spans 20 amino acids. The CDR3: CASSPSGLAGIRSSYNEQFF. As DNA, the CDR3 is TGTGCCAGCTCACCAAGCGGACTAGCGGGTATCAGGAGCTCCTACAATGAGCAGTTCTTC.

A few counts support this clonotype. This chain connects TRBV12-3 or TRBV12-4 to TRBJ2-2; 10 nucleotides line up with TRBD1. V lost 5 bases to trimming and J lost 5 bases; unmatched junction nucleotides: 5. The CDR3 has 15 residues. This CDR3 is CASSIGTGETGELFF. DNA for the CDR3: TGTGCCAGCAGTATCGGGACAGGGGAAACCGGGGAGCTGTTTTTT.

The J gene is TRBJ2-7, the V gene TRBV6-5, with 7 bases lining up with TRBD1. Germline CDR1 is MNHEY and CDR2 is SVGAGI. CDR3 length: 15 residues. Trimming at V came to 2 bases and at J to 0 bases, leaving 4 bases not matched to a gene. The CDR3 sequence: CASSYRGLYSYEQYF. In DNA form, the CDR3 reads TGTGCCAGCAGTTACAGGGGGCTTTACTCCTACGAGCAGTACTTC.

The rearrangement uses TRBV6-5 and TRBJ2-3; 16 bases match TRBD2. This CDR3 is 20 amino acids long. CDR1 MNHEY and CDR2 SVGAGI come from the germline V gene. V lost 6 bases, J lost 5 bases, and 17 bases stayed unmatched. CDR3 residues: CASSQHSAGTSGGAGDTQYF. CDR3 bases: TGTGCCAGCAGCCAACATAGTGCCGGGACTAGCGGGGGGGCAGGAGATACGCAGTATTTT.

This clonotype appeared a few times. This chain links TRBV29-1 with TRBJ2-7, with D perhaps matching TRBD2 (6 bases). The germline V gene encodes CDR1 SQVTM and CDR2 ANQGSEA. V was clipped by 5 bases and J by 0 bases, with 14 bases between them. This CDR3 has 14 amino acids. CDR3 protein: CSVLPPGDSYEQYF. The CDR3 DNA follows: TGCAGCGTTTTACCGCCGGGGGACTCCTACGAGCAGTACTTC.

The chain has TRBV5-1 and TRBJ2-2, with TRBD2 matching 9 bases. Germline V gene sequence: CDR1 SGHRS, CDR2 YFSETQ. CDR3 length: 15 amino acids. V dropped 4 bases and J dropped 1; count of bases not matched to a gene: 2. The CDR3 sequence: CASSGAGGNTGELFF. The DNA for the CDR3 is TGCGCCAGCAGCGGAGCGGGAGGGAACACCGGGGAGCTGTTTTTT. Supplemented by reference TRBV5-1 and TRBJ2-2, the full variable domain reads KAGVTQTPRYLIKTRGQQVTLSCSPISGHRSVSWYQQTPGQGLQFLFEYFSETQRNKGNFPGRFSGRQFSNSRSEMNVSTLELGDSALYLCASSGAGGNTGELFFGEGSRLTVL.

The sample holds a few counts of this clonotype. This CDR3 reads CASSLVGGLTGELFF. The CDR3 nucleotides are TGTGCCAGCAGCTTGGTTGGGGGGCTGACCGGGGAGCTGTTTTTT. The J gene is TRBJ2-2, the V gene TRBV5-8, with D possibly being TRBD1 or TRBD2 (6 bases each). CDR1 SGHTS and CDR2 YDEGEE come from the germline V gene. V was trimmed by 0 bases and J by 5 bases, leaving 11 bases between them. This CDR3 spans 15 amino acids.

This chain links TRBV20-1 with TRBJ1-1; a weak D match, TRBD1 (6 bases). V was cut by 4 bases and J by 0 bases, with 9 bases left in between. This CDR3 has 13 amino acids. Germline V CDR1 and CDR2: DFQATT, SNEGSKA (reference sequence). As DNA, the CDR3 is TGCAGTGCTAACAGGGATATGAACACTGAAGCTTTCTTT. Amino acid sequence: CSANRDMNTEAFF.

This clonotype turned up a few times. This chain joins TRBV24-1 and TRBJ2-3, with TRBD2 matching over 12 bases. There are 18 residues in the CDR3. Germline V gives CDR1 KGHDR, CDR2 SFDVKD. V was pared by 3 bases and J by 0 bases, with 6 bases of the junction left unmatched. The CDR3, as DNA: TGTGCCACCAGTGATCCACTCGGACTAGCGGGGAGCACAGATACGCAGTATTTT. This codes for CATSDPLGLAGSTDTQYF.

The chain employs TRBV7-9 and TRBJ2-3; 13 bases map to TRBD2. This CDR3 is built from 17 residues. Germline assignment: CDR1 SEHNR and CDR2 FQNEAQ (reference sequence). Unmatched junction bases numbered 6, after V lost 2 bases and J lost 4 bases. CDR3 sequence (DNA): TGTGCCAGCAGCTTAAACTCGGGACTAGCGGGATCAGATACGCAGTATTTT. Encoded protein: CASSLNSGLAGSDTQYF.

Of note for this clonotype: At one end, the junction sequence differs from germline, possibly due to a read error. The chain carries TRBV2 and TRBJ1-1; the D is unclear. This CDR3 spans 15 amino acids. CDR1 SNHLY and CDR2 FYNNEI come from the germline V gene. CDR3 region: CASRTLTDPNAEAFF. The CDR3 nucleotides are TGTGCCAGCAGAACCCTGACGGACCCGAACGCTGAAGCTTTCTTT.

This clonotype was seen a handful of times. The genes are TRBV21-1 and TRBJ2-2; whether TRBD1, the table's D call, matches the DNA was not checked. TRBV21-1 represents a pseudogene. The length of the CDR3 is 17 residues. The CDR3 spells CASRQAGGPSCTGELFF. Written as DNA, the CDR3 is TGTGCCAGCAGGCAAGCGGGGGGGCCTTCGTGCACCGGGGAGCTGTTTTTT.

V usage is TRBV5-4 and J usage is TRBJ2-2; 7 positions agree with TRBD1. After removal of 3 bases from V and 1 base from J, the junction contained 6 bases not matched to a gene. The CDR3 loop spans 16 amino acids. Looked up from germline, CDR1 is SGHNT and CDR2 is YYREEE (reference sequence). This CDR3 reads CASSSDRAWNTGELFF. DNA for the CDR3: TGTGCCAGCAGCTCCGACAGGGCTTGGAACACCGGGGAGCTGTTTTTT.

The table lists this clonotype with a few counts. The chain employs TRBV29-1 and TRBJ2-7; no firm D call. This CDR3 region has 13 residues. The germline V gene has CDR1 SQVTM and CDR2 ANQGSEA. The V end lost 3 bases, the J end lost 3 bases, and 12 bases lay between the germline ends. CDR3 protein: CSVEMAGDYEQYF. The CDR3 DNA sequence: TGCAGCGTTGAGATGGCTGGGGACTACGAGCAGTACTTC.

This clonotype has more than one count but fewer than ten. In nucleotides, the CDR3 is TGTGCCAGCAGCCCTCGGACAGGGGGCGTCTTCGAGCAGTACTTC. Translating gives CASSPRTGGVFEQYF. The V call is TRBV11-2, the J call TRBJ2-7, with 11 bases matching TRBD1. With V trimmed by 5 bases and J by 6 bases, 9 bases remained unmatched. CDR3 size: 15 residues. Germline lookup yields CDR1 SGHAT and CDR2 FQNNGV.

J is TRBJ1-3 and V is TRBV2, with unresolved D. The V gene lost 7 bases and the J gene lost 3 bases, with 13 bases spanning the gap. Germline CDR1 is SNHLY and CDR2 is FYNNEI. CDR3 length: 14 amino acids. The CDR3 loop reads CASTVGSHGNTIYF. DNA of the CDR3: TGTGCCAGCACGGTCGGATCCCATGGAAACACCATATATTTT.

The CDR3 coding sequence is TGTGCCAGCAGCTTGGTGACTAGCGGGGATTACAATGAGCAGTTCTTC. It encodes CASSLVTSGDYNEQFF. The chain carries TRBV5-6 and TRBJ2-1; 11 nucleotides match TRBD2. The length of the CDR3 is 16 residues. The V gene's germline CDR1 is SGHDT and CDR2 YYEEEE. The J segment lost 4 bases and the V segment lost 0 bases, leaving 3 bases of the junction unmatched.